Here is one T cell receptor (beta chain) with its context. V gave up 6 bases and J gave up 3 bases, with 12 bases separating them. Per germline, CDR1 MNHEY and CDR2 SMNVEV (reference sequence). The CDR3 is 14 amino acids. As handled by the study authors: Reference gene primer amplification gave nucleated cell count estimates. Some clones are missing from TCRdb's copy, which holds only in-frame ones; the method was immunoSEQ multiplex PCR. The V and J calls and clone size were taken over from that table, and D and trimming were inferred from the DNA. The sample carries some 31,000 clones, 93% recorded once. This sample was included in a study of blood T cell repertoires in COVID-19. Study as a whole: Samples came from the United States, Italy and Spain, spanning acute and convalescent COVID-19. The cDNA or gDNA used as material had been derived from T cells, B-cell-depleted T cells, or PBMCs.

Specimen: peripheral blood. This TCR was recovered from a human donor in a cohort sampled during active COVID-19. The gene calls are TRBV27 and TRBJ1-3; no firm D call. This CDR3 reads CASSLTASGNTIYF. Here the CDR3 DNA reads TGTGCCAGCAGCCTTACCGCCAGTGGAAACACCATATATTTT.